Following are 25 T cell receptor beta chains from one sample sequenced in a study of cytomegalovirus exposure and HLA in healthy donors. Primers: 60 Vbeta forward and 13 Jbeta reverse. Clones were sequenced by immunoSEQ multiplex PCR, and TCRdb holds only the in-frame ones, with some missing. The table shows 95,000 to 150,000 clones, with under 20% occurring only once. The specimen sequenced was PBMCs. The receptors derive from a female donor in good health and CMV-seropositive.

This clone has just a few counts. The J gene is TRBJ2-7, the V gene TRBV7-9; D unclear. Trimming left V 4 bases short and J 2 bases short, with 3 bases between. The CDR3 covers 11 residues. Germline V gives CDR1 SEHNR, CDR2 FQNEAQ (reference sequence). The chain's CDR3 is CASSSAYEQYF. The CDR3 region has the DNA TGTGCCAGCAGCTCGGCCTACGAGCAGTACTTC.

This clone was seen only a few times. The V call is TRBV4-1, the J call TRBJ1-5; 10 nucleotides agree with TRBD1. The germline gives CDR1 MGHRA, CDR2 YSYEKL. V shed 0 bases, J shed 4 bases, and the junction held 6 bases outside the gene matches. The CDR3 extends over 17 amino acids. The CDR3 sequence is CASSQDNDRGRNQPQHF. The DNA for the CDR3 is TGCGCCAGCAGCCAAGATAACGACAGGGGGCGAAATCAGCCCCAGCATTTT.

CDR3 in amino acids: CASSLRDRVNEQFF. CDR3 nucleotides: TGTGCCAGCAGCTTGAGGGACAGGGTCAATGAGCAGTTCTTC. The chain combines TRBV5-5 with TRBJ2-1, with 9 bases fitting TRBD1. Losses at the gene ends were 1 base for V and 6 bases for J; bases not matched to a gene: 2. Germline-derived CDR1 and CDR2 are SGHKS and YYEKEE (reference sequence). The CDR3 is 14 residues long.

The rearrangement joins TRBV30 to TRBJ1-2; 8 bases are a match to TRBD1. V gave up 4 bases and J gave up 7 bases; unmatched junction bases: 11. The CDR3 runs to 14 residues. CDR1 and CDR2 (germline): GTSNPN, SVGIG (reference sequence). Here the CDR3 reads CAWIRADRDFGYTF. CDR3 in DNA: TGTGCCTGGATTAGGGCGGACAGGGATTTTGGCTACACCTTC.

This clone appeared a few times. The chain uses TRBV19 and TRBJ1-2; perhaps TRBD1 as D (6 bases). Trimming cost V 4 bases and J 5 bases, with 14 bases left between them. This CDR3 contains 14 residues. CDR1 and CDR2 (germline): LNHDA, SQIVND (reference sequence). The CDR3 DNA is TGTGCCAGTAGTACCCCGGACAGCTTATATGGCTACACCTTC. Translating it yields CASSTPDSLYGYTF.

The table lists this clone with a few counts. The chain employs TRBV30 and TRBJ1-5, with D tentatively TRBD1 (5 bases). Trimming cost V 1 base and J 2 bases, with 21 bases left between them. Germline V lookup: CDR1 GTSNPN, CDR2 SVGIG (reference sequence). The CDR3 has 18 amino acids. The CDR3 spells CAWSGRGFVSGGNQPQHF. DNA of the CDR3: TGTGCCTGGAGTGGACGGGGGTTCGTGTCGGGTGGCAATCAGCCCCAGCATTTT.

CDR3 region: CARSPSGGETQYF. The CDR3 bases are TGTGCCCGATCGCCTAGCGGGGGAGAGACCCAGTACTTC. The chain uses TRBV2 and TRBJ2-5; 10 nucleotides agree with TRBD2. CDR1 SNHLY and CDR2 FYNNEI come from the germline V gene. CDR3 length: 13 amino acids. Trimming cost V 11 bases and J 4 bases; bases outside gene matches: 7.

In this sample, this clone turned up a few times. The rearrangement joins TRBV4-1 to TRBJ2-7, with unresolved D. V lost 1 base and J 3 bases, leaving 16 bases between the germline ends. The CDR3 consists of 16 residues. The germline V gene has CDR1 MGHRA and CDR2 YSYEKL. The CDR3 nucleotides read TGCGCCAGCAGCCAAGCGTCGTTAGCTGCCGACTACGAGCAGTACTTC. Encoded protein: CASSQASLAADYEQYF.

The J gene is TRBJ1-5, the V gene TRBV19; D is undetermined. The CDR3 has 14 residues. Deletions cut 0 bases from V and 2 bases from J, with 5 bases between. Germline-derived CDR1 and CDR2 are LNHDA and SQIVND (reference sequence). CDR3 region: CASSIDQGNQPQHF. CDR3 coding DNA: TGTGCCAGTAGTATAGATCAGGGCAATCAGCCCCAGCATTTT.

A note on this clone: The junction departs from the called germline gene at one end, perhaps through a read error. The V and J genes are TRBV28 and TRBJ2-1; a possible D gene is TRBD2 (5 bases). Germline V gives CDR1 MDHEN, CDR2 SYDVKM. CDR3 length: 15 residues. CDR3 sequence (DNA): TGTGCCAACAGTTTGTGGGAGTCCTCCTACAATGAGCAGTTCTTC. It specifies CANSLWESSYNEQFF.

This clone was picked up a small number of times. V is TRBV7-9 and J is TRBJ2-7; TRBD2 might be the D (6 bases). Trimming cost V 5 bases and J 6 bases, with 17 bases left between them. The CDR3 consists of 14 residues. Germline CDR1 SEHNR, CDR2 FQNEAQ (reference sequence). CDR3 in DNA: TGTGCCAGCAGCACGACGGAACTAGCAATCGAGCAGTACTTC. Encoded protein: CASSTTELAIEQYF.

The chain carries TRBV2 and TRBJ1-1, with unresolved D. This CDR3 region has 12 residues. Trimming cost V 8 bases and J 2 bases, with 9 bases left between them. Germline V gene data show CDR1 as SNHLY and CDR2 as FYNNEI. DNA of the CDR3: TGTGCCAGCGCGGGGAGTAACACTGAAGCTTTCTTT. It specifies CASAGSNTEAFF.

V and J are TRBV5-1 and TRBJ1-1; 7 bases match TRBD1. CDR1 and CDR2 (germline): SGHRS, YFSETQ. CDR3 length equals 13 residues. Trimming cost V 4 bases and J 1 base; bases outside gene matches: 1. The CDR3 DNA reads TGCGCCAGCAGCGAGGGGGCGAACACTGAAGCTTTCTTT. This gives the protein CASSEGANTEAFF.

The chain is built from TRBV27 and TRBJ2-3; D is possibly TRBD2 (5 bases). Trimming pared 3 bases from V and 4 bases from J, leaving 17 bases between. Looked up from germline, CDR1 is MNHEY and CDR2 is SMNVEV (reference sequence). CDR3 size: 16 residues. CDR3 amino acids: CASSLAGLKIPDTQYF. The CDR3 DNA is TGTGCCAGCAGTTTGGCAGGACTGAAAATCCCAGATACGCAGTATTTT.

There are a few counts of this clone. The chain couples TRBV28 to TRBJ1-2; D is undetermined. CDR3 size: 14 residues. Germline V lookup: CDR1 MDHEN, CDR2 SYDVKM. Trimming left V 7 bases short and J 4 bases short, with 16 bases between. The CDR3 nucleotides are TGTGCCAGCAAACAGTTTGAGGACTTCTATGGCTACACCTTC. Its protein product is CASKQFEDFYGYTF.

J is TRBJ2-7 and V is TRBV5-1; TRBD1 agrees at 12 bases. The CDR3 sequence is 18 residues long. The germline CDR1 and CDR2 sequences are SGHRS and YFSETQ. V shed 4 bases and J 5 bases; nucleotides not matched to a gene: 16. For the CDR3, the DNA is TGCGCCAGCAGCCCTGGGACAGGGGGCGTCTGGGTATACGACGAGCAGTACTTC. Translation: CASSPGTGGVWVYDEQYF.

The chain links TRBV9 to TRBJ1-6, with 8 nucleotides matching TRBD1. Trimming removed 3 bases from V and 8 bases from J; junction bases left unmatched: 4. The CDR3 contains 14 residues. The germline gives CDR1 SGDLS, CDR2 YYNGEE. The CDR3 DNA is TGTGCCAGCAGCGCGACAGGGGATTATTCACCCCTCCACTTT. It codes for CASSATGDYSPLHF.

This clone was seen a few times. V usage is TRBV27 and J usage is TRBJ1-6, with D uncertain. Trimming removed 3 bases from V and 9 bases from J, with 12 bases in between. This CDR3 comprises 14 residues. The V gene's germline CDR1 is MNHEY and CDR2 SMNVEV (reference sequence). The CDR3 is CASSLEGLVSPLHF. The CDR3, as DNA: TGTGCCAGCAGTTTGGAGGGTCTGGTTTCACCCCTCCACTTT.

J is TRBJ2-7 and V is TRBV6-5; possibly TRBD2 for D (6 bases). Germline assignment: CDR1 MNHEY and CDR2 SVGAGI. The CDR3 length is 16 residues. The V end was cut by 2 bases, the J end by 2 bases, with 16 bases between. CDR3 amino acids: CASSYLFGTEPYEQYF. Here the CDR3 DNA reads TGTGCCAGCAGTTACCTATTCGGGACTGAGCCCTACGAGCAGTACTTC.

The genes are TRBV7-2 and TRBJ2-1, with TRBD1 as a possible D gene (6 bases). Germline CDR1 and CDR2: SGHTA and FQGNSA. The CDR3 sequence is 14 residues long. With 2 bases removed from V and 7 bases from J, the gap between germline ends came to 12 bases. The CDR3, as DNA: TGTGCCAGCAGCTTATACAGGGCAGGGAATGAGCAGTTCTTC. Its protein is CASSLYRAGNEQFF.

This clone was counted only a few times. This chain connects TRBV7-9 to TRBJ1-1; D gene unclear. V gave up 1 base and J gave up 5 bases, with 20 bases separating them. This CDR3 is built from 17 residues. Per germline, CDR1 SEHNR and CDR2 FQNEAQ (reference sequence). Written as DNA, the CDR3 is TGTGCCAGCAGCTTAGAGAGCGGCGGTCTCCGAGGTACTGAAGCTTTCTTT. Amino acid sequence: CASSLESGGLRGTEAFF.

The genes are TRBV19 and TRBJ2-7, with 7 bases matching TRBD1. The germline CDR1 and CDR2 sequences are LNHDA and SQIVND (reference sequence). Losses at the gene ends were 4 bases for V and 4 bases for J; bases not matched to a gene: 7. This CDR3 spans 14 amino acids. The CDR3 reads CASSRQGRGYEQYF. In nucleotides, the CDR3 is TGTGCCAGTAGTAGACAGGGAAGGGGGTACGAGCAGTACTTC. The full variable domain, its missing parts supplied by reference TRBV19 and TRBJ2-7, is DGGITQSPKYLFRKEGQNVTLSCEQNLNHDAMYWYRQDPGQGLRLIYYSQIVNDFQKGDIAEGYSVSREKKESFPLTVTSAQKNPTAFYLCASSRQGRGYEQYFGPGTRLTVT.

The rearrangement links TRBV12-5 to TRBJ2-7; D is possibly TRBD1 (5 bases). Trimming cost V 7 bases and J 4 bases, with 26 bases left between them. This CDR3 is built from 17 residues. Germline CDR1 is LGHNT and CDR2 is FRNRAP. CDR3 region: CASAEADSEKKCYEQYF. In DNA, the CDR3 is TGTGCTAGTGCCGAGGCCGACAGCGAGAAGAAGTGTTACGAGCAGTACTTC.

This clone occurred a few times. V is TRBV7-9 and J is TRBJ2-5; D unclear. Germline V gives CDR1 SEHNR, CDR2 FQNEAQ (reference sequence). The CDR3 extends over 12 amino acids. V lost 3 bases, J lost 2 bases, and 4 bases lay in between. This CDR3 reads CASSFKQETQYF. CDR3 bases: TGTGCCAGCAGCTTCAAACAAGAGACCCAGTACTTC.

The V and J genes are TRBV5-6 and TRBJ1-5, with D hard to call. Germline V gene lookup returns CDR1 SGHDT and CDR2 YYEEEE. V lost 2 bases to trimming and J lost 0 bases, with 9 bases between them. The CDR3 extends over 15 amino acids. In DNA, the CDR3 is TGTGCCAGCAGCTTACAGAGATATAGCAATCAGCCCCAGCATTTT. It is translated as CASSLQRYSNQPQHF.